Below are 8 T cell receptor beta chains sequenced from a single sample in a study of blood T cell repertoires in COVID-19. Assay used: immunoSEQ multiplex PCR; TCRdb lists only in-frame clones, some missing. The profile shows fewer than 300,000 clones, 75% to 90% of them singletons. The sample consisted of peripheral blood. Receptors were obtained from a man aged 30 to 45 with acute or convalescent COVID-19.

The V call is TRBV7-2, the J call TRBJ1-2; D gene unclear. Deletions cut 2 bases from V and 4 bases from J, with 8 bases between. This CDR3 spans 13 amino acids. Germline V gene lookup returns CDR1 SGHTA and CDR2 FQGNSA. The CDR3 coding sequence is TGTGCCAGCAGCTTATCCAAAGCCTATGGCTACACCTTC. It is translated as CASSLSKAYGYTF.

The rearrangement links TRBV28 to TRBJ1-3; TRBD1 aligns across 8 bases. CDR3 length equals 14 residues. V gave up 7 bases and J gave up 2 bases; unmatched junction bases: 4. CDR1 and CDR2 from the germline V gene are MDHEN and SYDVKM. The CDR3 DNA follows: TGTGCCAGCAACCTACAGGGGGCTGGAAACACCATATATTTT. It is translated as CASNLQGAGNTIYF.

This clone was seen more than once but under ten times. The chain couples TRBV5-1 to TRBJ1-2; 12 nucleotides line up with TRBD1. The J segment lost 8 bases and the V segment lost 3 bases, leaving 5 bases of the junction unmatched. Germline CDR1 and CDR2: SGHRS and YFSETQ. The CDR3 loop spans 14 amino acids. CDR3 in amino acids: CASSSGQGAHGYTF. DNA for the CDR3: TGCGCCAGCAGCTCGGGACAGGGGGCGCACGGCTACACCTTC. The full variable domain, its missing parts supplied by reference TRBV5-1 and TRBJ1-2, is KAGVTQTPRYLIKTRGQQVTLSCSPISGHRSVSWYQQTPGQGLQFLFEYFSETQRNKGNFPGRFSGRQFSNSRSEMNVSTLELGDSALYLCASSSGQGAHGYTFGSGTRLTVV.

The count of this clone is one. V gene TRBV30 combines with J gene TRBJ2-2; 9 bases line up with TRBD2. With 3 bases clipped from V and 3 bases from J, the junction kept 2 bases outside the gene matches. The length of the CDR3 is 14 residues. Germline V gene sequence: CDR1 GTSNPN, CDR2 SVGIG (reference sequence). In DNA form, the CDR3 reads TGTGCCTGGAGCAGCGGGAGGTACACCGGGGAGCTGTTTTTT. Its translation: CAWSSGRYTGELFF.

This sequence joins TRBV19 and TRBJ1-5; D remains unclear. The CDR3 spans 14 residues. V lost 6 bases to trimming and J lost 6 bases, with 15 bases between them. The germline V gene has CDR1 LNHDA and CDR2 SQIVND (reference sequence). This CDR3 is CASSLGRYVQPQHF. CDR3 nucleotide sequence: TGTGCCAGTAGCTTGGGCAGGTACGTTCAGCCCCAGCATTTT.

The rearrangement joins TRBV27 to TRBJ2-7; D perhaps matches TRBD2 (5 bases). Trimming took off 7 bases at V and 4 bases at J, with 14 bases between the two ends. CDR1 is MNHEY, CDR2 SMNVEV, per germline (reference sequence). This CDR3 is 13 amino acids long. The CDR3: CASTSTPGYEQYF. Here the CDR3 DNA reads TGTGCCAGCACCTCCACCCCGGGGTACGAGCAGTACTTC.

The table lists this clone with a few counts. This chain joins TRBV13 and TRBJ2-2, with 7 bases fitting TRBD1. V was pared by 0 bases and J by 3 bases, with 7 bases of the junction left unmatched. This CDR3 has 17 amino acids. Germline lookup yields CDR1 PRHDT and CDR2 FYEKMQ (reference sequence). In nucleotides, the CDR3 is TGTGCCAGCAGCTTAGGGCACGGACAGGTCCACACCGGGGAGCTGTTTTTT. Protein product: CASSLGHGQVHTGELFF.

The genes are TRBV5-1 and TRBJ1-1; no definite D call. Deletions cut 2 bases from V and 11 bases from J, with 19 bases between. This CDR3 region has 14 residues. Germline CDR1 SGHRS, CDR2 YFSETQ. CDR3 nucleotide sequence: TGCGCCAGCAGCTTCGTACCAGGCAACCTGCCCGCTTTCTTT. Translated, it gives CASSFVPGNLPAFF.